This TCR beta chain is drawn from a study of CD8+CD57+ T cells in acquired aplastic anemia. Study overall: Sorted cells (CD4+ and CD8+) yielded DNA amounts that averaged approximately 3.1 ug. Study-wide results and limits: Both patients and controls carried the same twenty-nine CD8+ CDR3 sequences.

The CDR3 is 14 amino acids. Trimming shortened V by 2 bases and J by 6 bases, and 11 bases separated the two germline ends. The germline V gene has CDR1 SGHVS and CDR2 FNYEAQ. This clonotype was seen a handful of times. Its antigen is undetermined. Using genomic DNA as the template, TCR beta VDJ and CDR3 profiling was carried out. TCRdb ran MiXCR on the reads and lists one entry per CDR3 protein. In the table there are about 170,000 distinct CDR3 sequences, under 75% of which are singletons. This clonotype was obtained from a human donor in good health. The chain recombines TRBV7-6 with TRBJ1-5; no reliable D call. The sample consisted of sorted CD4+, CD8+, or CD8+CD57+ T cells (not recorded which) from PBMCs. The CDR3 DNA follows: TGTGCCAGCAGCTTACTACCGGGGTCTCAGCCCCAGCATTTT. This gives the protein CASSLLPGSQPQHF.